Shown below are 2 T cell receptor beta chains from a single sample sequenced in a study of regulatory T cells in long-lasting Graves disease. Indicated time point: newly diagnosed GD, antithyroid drugs for less than 3 months. Making the TCR library involved RNA that had been extracted from PBMCs. According to the study, TCR beta libraries were built with iRepertoire HTBI primers and CDR3-region Arm-PCR. Each CDR3 protein is one row after TCRdb ran MiXCR on the multiplex PCR reads. The data contain 410,000 or so distinct CDR3 sequences, around 14% of them singletons. This sample also appeared in a second study, on T cells in Graves' hyperthyroidism and ophthalmopathy.

The specimen was peripheral blood mononuclear cells (PBMCs), collected at new diagnosis, from a patient treated with antithyroid drugs. All receptors derive from a woman between 25 and 40 years old with Graves disease.

This clonotype was counted at least ten times. The chain couples TRBV11-3 to TRBJ2-7; 10 nucleotides agree with TRBD1. V lost 6 bases, J lost 2 bases, and 4 bases stayed unmatched. The CDR3 sequence is 14 residues long. Germline V gene data show CDR1 as SGHNT and CDR2 as YENEEA. CDR3 amino acids: CASRVDRGPYEQYF. Here the CDR3 DNA reads TGTGCCAGCAGGGTAGACAGGGGGCCCTACGAGCAGTACTTC.

This clonotype was observed a handful of times. The chain is built from TRBV12-3 or TRBV12-4 and TRBJ1-2; no reliable D call. Trimming took 5 bases from V and 0 from J, leaving 4 bases between them. This CDR3 contains 12 residues. CDR3 residues: CASSKTNYGYTF. The CDR3, as DNA: TGTGCCAGCAGTAAAACTAACTATGGCTACACCTTC.